Following are 26 T cell receptor beta chains from one sample sequenced in a study of post-analysis software for immune sequencing data. The TCR beta cDNA libraries contained unique molecular identifiers. Each CDR3 protein gets one entry after TCRdb re-called the PCR reads with MiXCR. The table has roughly 170,000 distinct CDR3 sequences, about 32% seen once. These receptors have no known antigen. Study-level points and caveats: Patients showed TRBV5-6, TRBV5-1 and TRBV20-1 among 4 or 5 TRBV segments more frequent than in controls.

The material sequenced was blood. The receptors were gathered from a girl between 10 and 17 years old with multiple sclerosis.

This clonotype has at least ten counts. V gene TRBV6-2 or TRBV6-3 combines with J gene TRBJ2-7; the D is unclear. This CDR3 has 12 amino acids. Germline CDR1 and CDR2: MNHEY and SVGEGT. Trimming shortened V by 8 bases and J by 5 bases, and 13 bases separated the two germline ends. The CDR3 DNA follows: TGTGCCAGCCTAAGTTGGGTTAACGAGCAGTACTTC. Amino acids: CASLSWVNEQYF.

For this clonotype: This may be a read error: a much more frequent sequence differs by one nucleotide. CDR3 sequence: CASSAPGLAGAECF. The CDR3 DNA is TGTGCCAGCAGCGCTCCGGGACTAGCGGGAGCTGAGTGCTTC. The genes are TRBV6-1 and TRBJ2-1; 14 positions match TRBD2. Germline V gene sequence: CDR1 MNHNS, CDR2 SASEGT. This CDR3 contains 14 residues.

In this sample, this clonotype turned up a few times. The chain couples TRBV28 to TRBJ2-3; 9 nucleotides agree with TRBD1. The J segment lost 2 bases and the V segment lost 7 bases, leaving 10 bases of the junction unmatched. Germline V gene data show CDR1 as MDHEN and CDR2 as SYDVKM. The CDR3 runs 16 residues. The CDR3 protein is CASTVPGQGPTDTQYF. For the CDR3, the DNA is TGTGCCAGCACTGTACCGGGACAGGGCCCCACAGATACGCAGTATTTT.

V is TRBV27 and J is TRBJ1-2, with 8 positions matching TRBD1. The germline gives CDR1 MNHEY, CDR2 SMNVEV (reference sequence). With 2 bases clipped from V and 4 bases from J, the junction kept 9 bases outside the gene matches. The CDR3 consists of 16 residues. CDR3: CASSLGDRLSGYGYTF. Written as DNA, the CDR3 is TGTGCCAGCAGTTTAGGGGACAGGCTATCGGGCTATGGCTACACCTTC.

This clonotype was observed a few times. The CDR3 DNA reads TGCGCCAGCCTAAAACAGGGGGACACTGAAGCTTTCTTT. Its translation: CASLKQGDTEAFF. The J gene is TRBJ1-1, the V gene TRBV5-1, with TRBD1 identical over 8 bases. The CDR3 contains 13 residues. The germline gives CDR1 SGHRS, CDR2 YFSETQ. Germline trimming cut 7 bases from V and 3 bases from J; bases unmatched to any gene: 5. Supplemented by reference TRBV5-1 and TRBJ1-1, the full variable domain reads KAGVTQTPRYLIKTRGQQVTLSCSPISGHRSVSWYQQTPGQGLQFLFEYFSETQRNKGNFPGRFSGRQFSNSRSEMNVSTLELGDSALYLCASLKQGDTEAFFGQGTRLTVV.

This clonotype was detected ten times or more. The rearrangement links TRBV12-3 or TRBV12-4 to TRBJ1-2; D call uncertain. This CDR3 is built from 13 residues. Trimming shortened V by 3 bases and J by 3 bases, and 8 bases separated the two germline ends. The CDR3 is CASSFNGDYGYTF. In DNA, the CDR3 is TGTGCCAGCAGTTTCAATGGTGACTATGGCTACACCTTC.

A word on this clonotype: Given a much more abundant clone one base away, this may be a read error. The chain couples TRBV24-1 to TRBJ2-3; tentatively, D is TRBD1 or TRBD2 (5 bases each). Germline V CDR1 and CDR2: KGHDR, SFDVKD. The CDR3 has 18 amino acids. Trimming shortened V by 2 bases and J by 3 bases, and 20 bases separated the two germline ends. The CDR3: CATSDSPLGVIGTDTQYF. The CDR3 bases are TGTGCCACCAGTGATTCCCCTTTGGGGGTGATAGGAACAGATACGCAGTATTTT.

The gene calls are TRBV9 and TRBJ1-1; perhaps TRBD1 as D (5 bases). The germline V and J ends were trimmed by 0 bases and 2 bases, with 8 bases remaining between them. CDR3 length: 14 amino acids. Per the germline V gene, CDR1 is SGDLS and CDR2 is YYNGEE. The CDR3 DNA reads TGTGCCAGCAGCGTAGGACAGCTAAACACTGAAGCTTTCTTT. This sequence encodes CASSVGQLNTEAFF.

This chain connects TRBV10-3 to TRBJ1-2; tentative D call: TRBD1 (6 bases). From germline, CDR1 is ENHRY and CDR2 SYGVKD. This CDR3 has 17 amino acids. The germline V and J ends were trimmed by 2 bases and 4 bases, with 20 bases remaining between them. CDR3 DNA sequence: TGTGCCATCAGTGAGCCGGGACAAGGTTTTGGATTCTATGGCTACACCTTC. Encoded protein: CAISEPGQGFGFYGYTF.

The sample holds a few counts of this clonotype. This may arise from a read error, as a much more abundant clone is one base away. The chain links TRBV7-9 to TRBJ2-7, with 9 bases that match TRBD2. The CDR3 sequence is 15 residues long. CDR1 and CDR2 from the germline V gene are SEHNR and FQNEAQ (reference sequence). V lost 2 bases and J lost 7; bases outside the gene matches: 9. The CDR3 loop reads CASSLWAGGYNEQYF. The CDR3 bases are TGTGCCAGCAGCTTATGGGCGGGAGGGTACAATGAGCAGTACTTC.

In this sample, this clonotype turned up a few times. This chain uses TRBV3-1 with TRBJ2-3, with a tentative D call TRBD2 (6 bases). This CDR3 comprises 18 residues. Germline V gives CDR1 LGHDT, CDR2 YNNKEL (reference sequence). The V and J ends lost 4 bases and 0 bases respectively, with 20 bases between them. In DNA form, the CDR3 reads TGTGCCAGCAGCCTACAGAAGCCTCAACGGGAGAGCACAGATACGCAGTATTTT. This sequence encodes CASSLQKPQRESTDTQYF.

V gene TRBV5-1 combines with J gene TRBJ2-5, with D maybe TRBD2 (5 bases). CDR1 is SGHRS and CDR2 is YFSETQ in the germline V gene. Deletions cut 3 bases from V and 0 bases from J, with 12 bases between. The CDR3 covers 15 residues. Written as DNA, the CDR3 is TGCGCCAGCAGCTACTCAAGAGCGGACCAAGAGACCCAGTACTTC. Translation: CASSYSRADQETQYF.

In this sample, this clonotype turned up many times. This sequence joins TRBV28 and TRBJ2-1; a weak D match, TRBD1 (5 bases). V was clipped by 6 bases and J by 1 base, with 13 bases between them. Per germline, CDR1 MDHEN and CDR2 SYDVKM. The CDR3 length is 15 residues. The CDR3 DNA follows: TGTGCCAGCAGCTCAGGGAAGAGGTCCTACAATGAGCAGTTCTTC. Protein product: CASSSGKRSYNEQFF.

The sample holds a few counts of this clonotype. Mismatch with germline at one junction end may stem from a read error. The CDR3 DNA reads TGTGCCAGCAGCCAGGGAGGGGAGACCCGGTACTTC. Encoded protein: CASSQGGETRYF. This chain joins TRBV3-1 and TRBJ2-5, with 7 bases that match TRBD2. The V gene's germline CDR1 is LGHDT and CDR2 YNNKEL (reference sequence). The CDR3 has 12 residues.

J is TRBJ2-7 and V is TRBV14; 7 positions match TRBD1. Germline lookup yields CDR1 SGHDN and CDR2 FVKESK. The length of the CDR3 is 14 residues. V was clipped by 4 bases and J by 6 bases; unmatched bases: 9. In DNA form, the CDR3 reads TGTGCCAGCAGCCCCCGGGACAGTTATGGCGAGCAGTACTTC. Protein: CASSPRDSYGEQYF.

This chain links TRBV5-1 with TRBJ2-7; D call uncertain. Between the trimmed V and J ends, which lost 0 bases and 7 bases, there was a span of 14 bases. Germline CDR1 SGHRS, CDR2 YFSETQ. The length of the CDR3 is 14 residues. The CDR3 nucleotides read TGCGCCAGCAGCTTGGACTGGGCCTACAATGAGCAGTACTTC. This sequence encodes CASSLDWAYNEQYF.

The table lists this clonotype with many counts. The chain employs TRBV9 and TRBJ2-1, with 7 bases aligning to TRBD1. CDR1 SGDLS and CDR2 YYNGEE come from the germline V gene. V lost 4 bases and J lost 0; bases outside the gene matches: 10. This CDR3 contains 17 residues. The CDR3 loop is CASSLQTGPSSYNEQFF. Here the CDR3 DNA reads TGTGCCAGCAGCTTACAGACAGGGCCTAGCTCCTACAATGAGCAGTTCTTC.

This clonotype appeared many times. The rearrangement links TRBV6-5 to TRBJ1-1; TRBD1 matches 7 bases. Germline CDR1 is MNHEY and CDR2 is SVGAGI. V shed 4 bases, J shed 1 base, and the junction held 3 bases outside the gene matches. The CDR3 consists of 14 residues. This CDR3 is CASSSRTGNTEAFF. DNA for the CDR3: TGTGCCAGCAGTTCCCGGACAGGGAACACTGAAGCTTTCTTT.

V gene TRBV28 combines with J gene TRBJ1-1; TRBD1 aligns across 8 bases. Germline V gives CDR1 MDHEN, CDR2 SYDVKM. This CDR3 spans 14 amino acids. The ends lost 2 bases at V and 4 bases at J; junction bases unmatched: 3. The CDR3 DNA reads TGTGCCAGCAGTTTAACCACAGGGGGCACTGAAGCTTTCTTT. Its protein is CASSLTTGGTEAFF.

This clonotype has more than one count but fewer than ten. One end of the junction is discordant with germline, which a read error may explain. The gene calls are TRBV4-2 and TRBJ2-5, with 10 bases identical to TRBD2. This CDR3 has 17 amino acids. Per germline, CDR1 LGHNA and CDR2 YNFKEQ. The CDR3 DNA reads as TGTGCCAGCAACCAAGATGGGGAGCGGGAGGGGGATGTGACCCAGTACTTC. Residues: CASNQDGEREGDVTQYF.

This chain connects TRBV12-3 or TRBV12-4 to TRBJ2-5; D unclear. The CDR3 has 11 residues. Trimming shortened V by 2 bases and J by 11 bases, and 9 bases separated the two germline ends. DNA of the CDR3: TGTGCCAGCAGTTTAAGTAGAGAGCAGTACTTC. Encoded protein: CASSLSREQYF.

This clonotype was recorded many times. The chain carries TRBV20-1 and TRBJ2-5, with TRBD2 identical over 12 bases. V was pared by 2 bases and J by 2 bases, with 6 bases of the junction left unmatched. The germline CDR1 and CDR2 sequences are DFQATT and SNEGSKA (reference sequence). This CDR3 is 16 amino acids long. This CDR3 reads CSARIASGRVQETQYF. CDR3 in DNA: TGCAGTGCTAGAATAGCTAGCGGGAGGGTTCAAGAGACCCAGTACTTC.

As to this clonotype: One end of the junction is discordant with germline, which a read error may explain. The V gene is TRBV6-5, the J gene TRBJ2-6, with D possibly being TRBD1 or TRBD2 (5 bases each). Germline V gives CDR1 MNHEY, CDR2 SVGAGI. This CDR3 has 15 amino acids. This CDR3 is CASSYLASGANALTF. CDR3 DNA: TGTGCCAGCAGTTACCTAGCCTCTGGGGCCAACGCCCTGACTTTC.

The sample holds one count of this clonotype. The chain carries TRBV5-1 and TRBJ2-7; TRBD2 matches at 9 bases. CDR3 size: 15 residues. Germline CDR1 is SGHRS and CDR2 is YFSETQ. V was clipped by 4 bases and J by 3 bases; unmatched bases: 8. CDR3 loop: CASSGSPAGGYEQYF. The DNA for the CDR3 is TGCGCCAGCAGCGGGAGTCCAGCGGGAGGCTACGAGCAGTACTTC. The full variable domain, in which reference TRBV5-1 and TRBJ2-7 provide the parts outside the CDR3, is KAGVTQTPRYLIKTRGQQVTLSCSPISGHRSVSWYQQTPGQGLQFLFEYFSETQRNKGNFPGRFSGRQFSNSRSEMNVSTLELGDSALYLCASSGSPAGGYEQYFGPGTRLTVT.

This clonotype was detected a few times. The chain combines TRBV13 with TRBJ1-2, with a tentative D call TRBD1 (6 bases). The CDR3 loop spans 15 amino acids. V lost 2 bases to trimming and J lost 4 bases, with 14 bases between them. From germline, CDR1 is PRHDT and CDR2 FYEKMQ (reference sequence). The CDR3 DNA is TGTGCCAGCAGCTTACGGGGGCGGGCATCCTATGGCTACACCTTC. Protein sequence: CASSLRGRASYGYTF.

This clonotype was seen more than once but under ten times. This chain links TRBV5-1 with TRBJ1-1, with 8 bases identical to TRBD1. Germline V CDR1 and CDR2: SGHRS, YFSETQ. This CDR3 contains 14 residues. V shed 6 bases, J shed 4 bases, and the junction held 8 bases outside the gene matches. The chain's CDR3 is CASNPAGGFTEAFF. Written as DNA, the CDR3 is TGCGCCAGCAACCCGGCAGGGGGCTTCACTGAAGCTTTCTTT.